This TCR beta chain was profiled in a study of cytomegalovirus exposure and HLA in healthy donors. PCR employed 60 Vbeta and 13 Jbeta primers. This table comes from immunoSEQ multiplex PCR, and its TCRdb copy is limited to in-frame clones, with some not included. The sample has a few hundred thousand clones, more than 60% seen once. CDR3 length: 16 residues. The chain joins TRBV12-1 to TRBJ2-7; TRBD2 is the table's D call, not checked against the DNA. TRBV12-1 counts as a pseudogene. The sequenced material came from PBMCs. This sequence originates from a young woman in good health and CMV-seronegative. In nucleotides, the CDR3 is TGTGCCAGCAGCCCTCGTCTAAAAGCGGGAGGGCTCGGGCAGTACTTC. It encodes CASSPRLKAGGLGQYF.